The 32 T cell receptor beta chains in this list originate from one sample, sequenced in a study of blood T cell repertoires in COVID-19. Some clones are missing from TCRdb's copy, which holds only in-frame ones; the method was immunoSEQ multiplex PCR. The sample comprises hundreds of thousands of clones, 88% of which are singletons, and around 3% rests with the top ten. The sample comprised PBMCs or T cells enriched from blood (not recorded which). These receptors were collected from a woman in her forties or fifties who had recovered from COVID-19.

This rearrangement joins TRBV7-8 to TRBJ1-2, with 10 bases identical to TRBD1. V lost 1 base and J lost 7; bases outside the gene matches: 6. The CDR3 sequence is 15 residues long. Looked up from germline, CDR1 is SGHVS and CDR2 is FQNEAQ. The CDR3 DNA reads TGTGCCAGCAGCTTAGGGGACAGGGGAAGTACTGGCTACACCTTC. Its protein is CASSLGDRGSTGYTF. Combining the CDR3 with reference TRBV7-8 and TRBJ1-2 gives the whole variable domain GAGVSQSPRYKVAKRGQDVALRCDPISGHVSLFWYQQALGQGPEFLTYFQNEAQLDKSGLPSDRFFAERPEGSVSTLKIQRTQQEDSAVYLCASSLGDRGSTGYTFGSGTRLTVV.

The chain employs TRBV27 and TRBJ1-6; weak D call: TRBD1 (5 bases). There are 16 residues in the CDR3. V lost 6 bases and J lost 9, with 21 bases in between. Germline-derived CDR1 and CDR2 are MNHEY and SMNVEV (reference sequence). CDR3 loop: CASRPDTPAGGSPLHF. CDR3 in DNA: TGTGCCAGCAGACCCGATACACCAGCCGGGGGTTCACCCCTCCACTTT.

The J gene is TRBJ1-6, the V gene TRBV4-2, with 9 bases fitting TRBD1. Germline V gives CDR1 LGHNA, CDR2 YNFKEQ. The length of the CDR3 is 16 residues. V shed 1 base and J 7 bases; nucleotides not matched to a gene: 5. CDR3 protein: CASSQGTGGFNSPLHF. The DNA of the CDR3 is TGTGCCAGCAGCCAAGGAACAGGGGGCTTCAATTCACCCCTCCACTTT.

J is TRBJ1-1 and V is TRBV5-1; possibly TRBD1 for D (5 bases). The V end was cut by 0 bases, the J end by 6 bases, with 9 bases between. The CDR3 loop spans 13 amino acids. The germline V gene has CDR1 SGHRS and CDR2 YFSETQ. CDR3 sequence reads: CASSLAGGSEAFF. The CDR3 DNA reads TGCGCCAGCAGCTTGGCCGGGGGATCTGAAGCTTTCTTT.

This chain links TRBV15 with TRBJ1-5; a possible D gene is TRBD1 (5 bases). Germline V CDR1 and CDR2: LNHNV, YYDKDF (reference sequence). Trimming removed 5 bases at V and 6 bases at J, with 20 bases between. This CDR3 spans 16 amino acids. CDR3 in DNA: TGTGCCACCAGCCCCCCGGGACTCACGGTTCGTCAGCCCCAGCATTTT. Its protein is CATSPPGLTVRQPQHF.

This chain joins TRBV9 and TRBJ2-2; D possibly corresponds to TRBD1 (6 bases). This CDR3 is 15 amino acids long. The V gene's germline CDR1 is SGDLS and CDR2 YYNGEE. V dropped 4 bases and J dropped 2 bases, with 12 bases sitting between them. The CDR3 coding sequence is TGTGCCAGCAGCCCGACGGACAGAAACACCGGGGAGCTGTTTTTT. Residues: CASSPTDRNTGELFF.

The chain combines TRBV6-2 or TRBV6-3 with TRBJ2-7; D possibly corresponds to TRBD2 (5 bases). V lost 0 bases, J lost 4 bases, and 19 bases lay in between. The germline V gene encodes CDR1 MNHEY and CDR2 SVGEGT. CDR3 length: 17 residues. As DNA, the CDR3 is TGTGCCAGCAGTTACTCCCCGCGAGGGCTGCCCCTATACGAGCAGTACTTC. Translation gives CASSYSPRGLPLYEQYF.

The chain links TRBV30 to TRBJ1-1; D not resolved. The CDR3 spans 14 residues. With 0 bases removed from V and 5 bases from J, the gap between germline ends came to 13 bases. Germline V gene lookup returns CDR1 GTSNPN and CDR2 SVGIG (reference sequence). This CDR3 is CAWSVPEAGTEAFF. The CDR3 DNA follows: TGTGCCTGGAGTGTACCAGAGGCGGGTACTGAAGCTTTCTTT. Full variable domain (rest looked up from reference TRBV30 and TRBJ1-1): SQTIHQWPATLVQPVGSPLSLECTVEGTSNPNLYWYRQAAGRGLQLLFYSVGIGQISSEVPQNLSASRPQDRQFILSSKKLLLSDSGFYLCAWSVPEAGTEAFFGQGTRLTVV.

The gene calls are TRBV6-2 or TRBV6-3 and TRBJ2-7, with D perhaps matching TRBD2 (6 bases). CDR3 length: 13 amino acids. V lost 4 bases and J lost 5, with 12 bases in between. The germline CDR1 and CDR2 sequences are MNHEY and SVGEGT. The CDR3 coding sequence is TGTGCCAGCAGTTGGAGGGACGGCGACGAGCAGTACTTC. It codes for CASSWRDGDEQYF.

The chain couples TRBV6-5 to TRBJ2-1; D might be TRBD1 (5 bases). Trimming shortened V by 6 bases and J by 1 base, and 13 bases separated the two germline ends. The CDR3 runs 15 residues. Germline CDR1 reads MNHEY; CDR2 reads SVGAGI. The CDR3 loop is CASSQSGQSYNEQFF. The CDR3 nucleotides are TGTGCCAGCAGCCAGTCCGGACAATCCTACAATGAGCAGTTCTTC.

This clone appeared a single time. The chain links TRBV6-6 to TRBJ1-5; 7 positions match TRBD1. Trimming cost V 6 bases and J 5 bases; bases outside gene matches: 10. Germline values: CDR1 MNHNY, CDR2 SVGAGI (reference sequence). The CDR3 extends over 15 amino acids. The DNA for the CDR3 is TGTGCCAGCAGCATACACAGGGGTGAGGATCAGCCCCAGCATTTT. Amino acids: CASSIHRGEDQPQHF.

This chain connects TRBV10-3 to TRBJ1-1; D may be TRBD1 (5 bases). Per germline, CDR1 ENHRY and CDR2 SYGVKD. Trimming took off 2 bases at V and 13 bases at J, with 14 bases between the two ends. This CDR3 region has 12 residues. DNA for the CDR3: TGTGCCATCAGTGAGATGGGCGGGAGGGGTTTCTTT. Translated: CAISEMGGRGFF.

V usage is TRBV4-3 and J usage is TRBJ2-1, with D tentatively TRBD1 (5 bases). This CDR3 spans 15 amino acids. CDR1 and CDR2 from the germline V gene are LGHNA and YSLEER. Trimming pared 6 bases from V and 5 bases from J, leaving 17 bases between. CDR3 residues: CASSQDPGQDNEQFF. The DNA for the CDR3 is TGCGCCAGCAGTCAGGATCCCGGACAAGACAATGAGCAGTTCTTC.

The chain employs TRBV4-2 and TRBJ2-1, with 10 bases that match TRBD2. Trimming took 1 base from V and 5 from J; bases not matched to a gene: 11. CDR3 length equals 18 residues. Germline CDR1 and CDR2: LGHNA and YNFKEQ. For the CDR3, the DNA is TGTGCCAGCAGCCAAGTAGCAATATCCAGCGGGAGGGACAATGAGCAGTTCTTC. The encoded protein is CASSQVAISSGRDNEQFF.

V and J are TRBV19 and TRBJ2-7, with 9 positions matching TRBD2. CDR1 LNHDA and CDR2 SQIVND come from the germline V gene (reference sequence). The J segment lost 4 bases and the V segment lost 10 bases, leaving 11 bases of the junction unmatched. CDR3 length: 14 amino acids. CDR3 amino acids: CAIFRGGRAYEQYF. The CDR3 bases are TGTGCCATCTTCAGGGGCGGGAGGGCATACGAGCAGTACTTC.

The chain links TRBV28 to TRBJ1-1; TRBD1 aligns across 7 bases. Trimming cost V 7 bases and J 4 bases; bases outside gene matches: 9. Germline CDR1 MDHEN, CDR2 SYDVKM. This CDR3 is built from 14 residues. CDR3 region: CASNKGAGSTEAFF. CDR3 nucleotides: TGTGCCAGCAACAAGGGGGCAGGGTCCACTGAAGCTTTCTTT.

The V gene is TRBV27, the J gene TRBJ2-5, with TRBD1 matching over 9 bases. Per the germline V gene, CDR1 is MNHEY and CDR2 is SMNVEV (reference sequence). This CDR3 spans 15 amino acids. Trimming removed 6 bases from V and 5 bases from J; junction bases left unmatched: 10. The CDR3 region is CASRSRDRAWETQYF. DNA for the CDR3: TGTGCCAGCAGGTCCCGGGACAGGGCTTGGGAGACCCAGTACTTC.

This chain connects TRBV9 to TRBJ2-1, with no clear D. CDR1 and CDR2 (germline): SGDLS, YYNGEE. Trimming cost V 4 bases and J 0 bases, with 14 bases left between them. The CDR3 is made up of 16 amino acids. The CDR3 reads CASSPPPSSSYNEQFF. The CDR3 bases are TGTGCCAGCAGCCCCCCCCCGTCCAGCTCCTACAATGAGCAGTTCTTC. Looking up the rest from reference TRBV9 and TRBJ2-1 gives the full variable domain: DSGVTQTPKHLITATGQRVTLRCSPRSGDLSVYWYQQSLDQGLQFLIQYYNGEERAKGNILERFSAQQFPDLHSELNLSSLELGDSALYFCASSPPPSSSYNEQFFGPGTRLTVL.

The rearrangement joins TRBV19 to TRBJ2-3; TRBD2 is a possible D gene (6 bases). The V and J ends lost 4 bases and 0 bases respectively, with 11 bases between them. The CDR3 length is 15 residues. CDR1 is LNHDA and CDR2 is SQIVND in the germline V gene (reference sequence). CDR3 amino acids: CASSRVADSTDTQYF. CDR3 in DNA: TGTGCCAGTAGTAGGGTAGCGGATAGCACAGATACGCAGTATTTT. Based on the CDR3 plus reference TRBV19 and TRBJ2-3, the full variable domain is DGGITQSPKYLFRKEGQNVTLSCEQNLNHDAMYWYRQDPGQGLRLIYYSQIVNDFQKGDIAEGYSVSREKKESFPLTVTSAQKNPTAFYLCASSRVADSTDTQYFGPGTRLTVL.

The sample holds one count of this clone. The chain links TRBV5-1 to TRBJ2-1, with 10 bases identical to TRBD2. Germline CDR1 reads SGHRS; CDR2 reads YFSETQ. The CDR3 extends over 18 amino acids. The V segment lost 4 bases and the J segment 2 bases; nucleotides outside the gene matches: 12. CDR3 in amino acids: CASSKQPPAGGPYNEQFF. In DNA, the CDR3 is TGCGCCAGCAGCAAACAACCCCCAGCGGGAGGGCCCTACAATGAGCAGTTCTTC.

V is TRBV28 and J is TRBJ2-7; D is unclear. The CDR3 has 12 residues. The V gene lost 2 bases and the J gene lost 2 bases, with 4 bases spanning the gap. Germline-derived CDR1 and CDR2 are MDHEN and SYDVKM. The CDR3 is CASSLTPYEQYF. In DNA, the CDR3 is TGTGCCAGCAGTTTAACACCCTACGAGCAGTACTTC.

The rearrangement uses TRBV3-1 (or the pseudogene TRBV3-2) and TRBJ1-2; no clear D gene. This CDR3 is built from 13 residues. CDR1 is LGHDT, CDR2 YNNKEL, per germline (reference sequence). V lost 8 bases and J lost 6, with 16 bases in between. DNA for the CDR3: TGTGCCAGCGAGAAGGCGTCTGGAGATGGCTACACCTTC. Amino acids: CASEKASGDGYTF.

V gene TRBV5-6 combines with J gene TRBJ2-7, with a possible D match to TRBD1 (5 bases). The CDR3 contains 14 residues. The germline CDR1 and CDR2 sequences are SGHDT and YYEEEE. V lost 0 bases and J 1 base, leaving 8 bases between the germline ends. The CDR3 spells CASSLATGSYEQYF. CDR3 DNA sequence: TGTGCCAGCAGCTTGGCCACAGGATCCTACGAGCAGTACTTC.

This clone was seen just once. This rearrangement joins TRBV3-1 (or the pseudogene TRBV3-2) to TRBJ1-6; no clear D gene. V lost 1 base and J 7 bases, leaving 11 bases between the germline ends. The germline V gene has CDR1 LGHDT and CDR2 YNNKEL (reference sequence). The CDR3 totals 15 residues. The CDR3 here is CASSQVLGGNSPLHF. The CDR3, as DNA: TGTGCCAGCAGCCAAGTACTGGGAGGGAATTCACCCCTCCACTTT.

This clone has more than one count but fewer than ten. The CDR3 sequence is CASSPDRLSYNEQFF. CDR3 bases: TGTGCCAGCAGCCCTGACAGGCTCTCCTACAATGAGCAGTTCTTC. The chain recombines TRBV2 with TRBJ2-1, with D possibly being TRBD1 (6 bases). Germline CDR1 SNHLY, CDR2 FYNNEI. The V and J ends lost 6 bases and 0 bases respectively, with 12 bases between them. The CDR3 contains 15 residues.

The chain employs TRBV28 and TRBJ2-5; perhaps TRBD2 as D (5 bases). Germline CDR1 MDHEN, CDR2 SYDVKM. CDR3 length: 13 amino acids. V lost 6 bases, J lost 6 bases, and 14 bases lay in between. The CDR3 nucleotides read TGTGCCAGCAGGTCGACTACAAAGAAGACCCAGTACTTC. It encodes CASRSTTKKTQYF.

V is TRBV7-2 and J is TRBJ2-7; the D is unclear. The CDR3 is 16 residues long. V was pared by 4 bases and J by 0 bases, with 16 bases between. Germline V gene lookup returns CDR1 SGHTA and CDR2 FQGNSA. Here the CDR3 DNA reads TGTGCCAGCAGCTCGTCTGGGCAGGTGAGCTCCTACGAGCAGTACTTC. Translating it yields CASSSSGQVSSYEQYF. Combining the CDR3 with reference TRBV7-2 and TRBJ2-7 gives the whole variable domain GAGVSQSPSNKVTEKGKDVELRCDPISGHTALYWYRQSLGQGLEFLIYFQGNSAPDKSGLPSDRFSAERTGGSVSTLTIQRTQQEDSAVYLCASSSSGQVSSYEQYFGPGTRLTVT.

The rearrangement joins TRBV18 to TRBJ1-5; no clear D gene. This CDR3 comprises 15 residues. Trimming shortened V by 1 base and J by 2 bases, and 9 bases separated the two germline ends. Germline lookup yields CDR1 KGHSH and CDR2 LQKENI. The CDR3 coding sequence is TGTGCCAGCTCACCACTTTCCGGGGGCAATCAGCCCCAGCATTTT. Translated: CASSPLSGGNQPQHF.

This sequence joins TRBV5-4 and TRBJ1-2; D not certain. Trimming pared 4 bases from V and 3 bases from J, leaving 13 bases between. This CDR3 has 14 residues. Germline V lookup: CDR1 SGHNT, CDR2 YYREEE (reference sequence). The chain's CDR3 is CASSPLGDHYGYTF. CDR3 bases: TGTGCCAGCAGCCCCCTCGGGGATCACTATGGCTACACCTTC.

This chain uses TRBV12-5 with TRBJ1-2, with 9 bases identical to TRBD1. Germline CDR1 is LGHNT and CDR2 is FRNRAP. V gave up 6 bases and J gave up 7 bases; unmatched junction bases: 15. The CDR3 extends over 16 amino acids. Here the CDR3 reads CASGPRTGEGRFGYTF. Here the CDR3 DNA reads TGTGCTAGTGGCCCTCGGACAGGGGAGGGCCGTTTTGGCTACACCTTC.

In this sample, this clone turned up once. V and J are TRBV18 and TRBJ2-3; maybe TRBD1 (6 bases). The V end lost 2 bases, the J end lost 4 bases, and 10 bases lay between the germline ends. There are 14 residues in the CDR3. Germline CDR1 KGHSH, CDR2 LQKENI. The CDR3 loop is CASSPMGAADTQYF. CDR3 DNA: TGTGCCAGCTCACCAATGGGGGCGGCAGATACGCAGTATTTT. Complete variable domain (other parts from reference TRBV18 and TRBJ2-3): NAGVMQNPRHLVRRRGQEARLRCSPMKGHSHVYWYRQLPEEGLKFMVYLQKENIIDESGMPKERFSAEFPKEGPSILRIQQVVRGDSAAYFCASSPMGAADTQYFGPGTRLTVL.

This clone was seen more than once but under ten times. The V call is TRBV27, the J call TRBJ1-1, with 7 bases lining up with TRBD1. The junction had 17 bases not matched to a gene; V was cut back by 6 bases and J by 7 bases. CDR3 length equals 16 residues. From germline, CDR1 is MNHEY and CDR2 SMNVEV (reference sequence). This CDR3 is CASSPYTGANRDEAFF. DNA of the CDR3: TGTGCCAGCAGCCCCTATACAGGGGCTAACAGGGATGAAGCTTTCTTT.